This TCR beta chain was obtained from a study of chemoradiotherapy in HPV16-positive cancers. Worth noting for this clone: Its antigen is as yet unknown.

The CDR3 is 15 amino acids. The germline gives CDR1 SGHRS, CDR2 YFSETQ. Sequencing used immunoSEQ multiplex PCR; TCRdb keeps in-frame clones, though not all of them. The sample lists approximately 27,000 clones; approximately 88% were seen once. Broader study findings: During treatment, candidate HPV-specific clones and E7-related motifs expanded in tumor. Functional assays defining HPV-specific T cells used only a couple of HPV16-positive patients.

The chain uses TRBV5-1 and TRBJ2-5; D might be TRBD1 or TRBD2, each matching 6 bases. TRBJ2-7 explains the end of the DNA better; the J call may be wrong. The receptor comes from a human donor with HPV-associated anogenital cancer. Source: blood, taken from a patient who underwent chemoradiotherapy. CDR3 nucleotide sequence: TGCGCCAGCAGCTTGTGGGGGGCAGGGGACTACGAGCAGTACTTC. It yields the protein CASSLWGAGDYEQYF.